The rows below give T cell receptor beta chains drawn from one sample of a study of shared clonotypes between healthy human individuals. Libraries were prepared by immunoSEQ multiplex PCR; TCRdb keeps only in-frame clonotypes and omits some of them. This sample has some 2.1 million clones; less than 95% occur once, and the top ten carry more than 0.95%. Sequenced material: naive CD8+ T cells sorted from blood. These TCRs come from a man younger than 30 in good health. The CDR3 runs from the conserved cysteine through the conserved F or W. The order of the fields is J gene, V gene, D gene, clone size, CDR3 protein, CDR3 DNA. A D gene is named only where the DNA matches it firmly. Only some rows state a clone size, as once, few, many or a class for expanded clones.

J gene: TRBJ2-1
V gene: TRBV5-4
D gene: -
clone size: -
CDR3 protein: CASSLEQGNNEQFF
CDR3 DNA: TGTGCCAGCAGCTTGGAACAGGGAAACAATGAGCAGTTCTTC

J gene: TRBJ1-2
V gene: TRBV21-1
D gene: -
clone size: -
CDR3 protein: CASPRTGKVMYGYTF
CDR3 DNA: TGTGCCAGCCCTCGGACAGGGAAAGTGATGTATGGCTACACCTTC

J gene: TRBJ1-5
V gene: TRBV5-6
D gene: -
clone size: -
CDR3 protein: CASSPPGARDQPQHF
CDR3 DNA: TGTGCCAGCAGCCCCCCCGGGGCGAGGGATCAGCCCCAGCATTTT

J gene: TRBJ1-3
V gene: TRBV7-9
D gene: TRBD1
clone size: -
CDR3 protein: CASSRDSTSGNTIYF
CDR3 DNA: TGTGCCAGCAGCCGGGACAGTACTTCTGGAAACACCATATATTTT

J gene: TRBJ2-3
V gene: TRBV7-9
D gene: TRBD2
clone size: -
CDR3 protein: CASSLDRLAVRTDTQYF
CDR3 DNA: TGTGCCAGCAGCTTAGACCGGCTAGCGGTACGCACAGATACGCAGTATTTT

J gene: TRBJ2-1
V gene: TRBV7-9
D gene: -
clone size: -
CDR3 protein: CASSFDSYNEQFF
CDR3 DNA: TGTGCCAGCAGCTTTGACAGCTACAATGAGCAGTTCTTC

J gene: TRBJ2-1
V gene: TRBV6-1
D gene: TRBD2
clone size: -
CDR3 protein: CASLISGGPNEQFF
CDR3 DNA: TGTGCCAGCCTTATTAGCGGGGGGCCCAATGAGCAGTTCTTC

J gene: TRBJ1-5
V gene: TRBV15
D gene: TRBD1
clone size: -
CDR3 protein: CATSRVGQGVLGNQPQHF
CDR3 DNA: TGTGCCACCAGCAGAGTGGGACAGGGAGTATTGGGCAATCAGCCCCAGCATTTT

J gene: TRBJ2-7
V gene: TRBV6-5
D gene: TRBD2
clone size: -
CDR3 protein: CASSPLTSGYEQYF
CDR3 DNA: TGTGCCAGCAGTCCGCTGACTAGCGGGTACGAGCAGTACTTC

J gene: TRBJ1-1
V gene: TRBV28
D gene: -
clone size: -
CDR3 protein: CASSSSSTEAFF
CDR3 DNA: TGTGCCAGCAGTTCCTCTAGTACTGAAGCTTTCTTT

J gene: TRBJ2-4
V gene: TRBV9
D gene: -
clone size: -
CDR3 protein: CASSVGPGGGELNIQYF
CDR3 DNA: TGTGCCAGCAGCGTAGGACCCGGGGGAGGAGAGCTAAACATTCAGTACTTC

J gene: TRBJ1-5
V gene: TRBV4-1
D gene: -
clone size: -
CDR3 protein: CASSQIFNRGARGPQHF
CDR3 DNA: TGCGCCAGCAGCCAAATATTTAATAGGGGCGCGAGGGGGCCCCAGCATTTT

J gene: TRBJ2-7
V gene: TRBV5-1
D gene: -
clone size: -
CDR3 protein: CASSLEEAYEQYF
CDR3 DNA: TGCGCCAGCAGCTTGGAAGAGGCCTACGAGCAGTACTTC

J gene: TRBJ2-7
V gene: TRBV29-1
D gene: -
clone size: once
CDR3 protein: CSVGPSGAPYEQYF
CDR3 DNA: TGCAGCGTTGGCCCTTCGGGGGCGCCCTACGAGCAGTACTTC

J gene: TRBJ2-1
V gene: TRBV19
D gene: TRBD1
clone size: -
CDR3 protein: CASSMAAAGTGSYNEQFF
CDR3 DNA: TGTGCCAGTAGTATGGCTGCCGCAGGGACAGGGTCCTACAATGAGCAGTTCTTC

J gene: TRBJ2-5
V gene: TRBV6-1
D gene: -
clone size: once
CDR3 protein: CASSVRDTVQETQYF
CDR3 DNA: TGTGCCAGCAGTGTCCGCGACACCGTCCAAGAGACCCAGTACTTC

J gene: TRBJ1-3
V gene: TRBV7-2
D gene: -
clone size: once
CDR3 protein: CASSLNLEGEGNTIYF
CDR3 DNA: TGTGCCAGCAGCTTAAATTTGGAGGGCGAAGGAAACACCATATATTTT

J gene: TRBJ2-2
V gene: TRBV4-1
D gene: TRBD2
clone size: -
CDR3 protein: CASSQAPGLAAGELFF
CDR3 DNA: TGCGCCAGCAGCCAAGCCCCGGGACTAGCGGCCGGGGAGCTGTTTTTT

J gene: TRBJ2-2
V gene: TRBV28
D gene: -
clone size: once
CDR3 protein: CASSLDLASENTGELFF
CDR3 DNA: TGTGCCAGCAGTTTAGATTTGGCTAGCGAGAACACCGGGGAGCTGTTTTTT

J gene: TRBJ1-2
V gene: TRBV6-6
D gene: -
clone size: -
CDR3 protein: CASTSWNTEYGYTF
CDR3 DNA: TGTGCCAGCACCTCTTGGAACACCGAATATGGCTACACCTTC

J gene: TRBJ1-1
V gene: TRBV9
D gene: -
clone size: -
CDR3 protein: CASSVGPETEAFF
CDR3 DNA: TGTGCCAGCAGCGTAGGTCCCGAGACTGAAGCTTTCTTT

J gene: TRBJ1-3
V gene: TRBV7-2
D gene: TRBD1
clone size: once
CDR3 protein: CASSLVSGTGNGNTIYF
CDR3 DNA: TGTGCCAGCAGCTTAGTATCCGGGACAGGGAATGGAAACACCATATATTTT

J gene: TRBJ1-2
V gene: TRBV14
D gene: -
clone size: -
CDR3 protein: CASSPIDRPIGYTF
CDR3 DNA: TGTGCCAGCAGCCCTATCGACAGGCCTATAGGCTACACCTTC

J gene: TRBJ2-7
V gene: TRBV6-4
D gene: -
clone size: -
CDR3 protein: CASSDERFYEQYF
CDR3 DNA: TGTGCCAGCAGTGACGAGAGGTTCTACGAGCAGTACTTC

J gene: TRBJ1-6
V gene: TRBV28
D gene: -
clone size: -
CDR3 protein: CASSFIRENSPLHF
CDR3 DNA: TGTGCCAGCAGTTTTATCAGGGAAAATTCACCCCTCCACTTT

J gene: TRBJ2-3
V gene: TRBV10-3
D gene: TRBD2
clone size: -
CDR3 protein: CAIRALVAGGSTDTQYF
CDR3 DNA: TGTGCCATCAGGGCGTTGGTAGCGGGGGGGAGCACAGATACGCAGTATTTT

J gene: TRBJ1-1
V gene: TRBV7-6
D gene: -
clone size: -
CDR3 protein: CASSRGLGYTEAFF
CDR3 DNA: TGTGCCAGCAGCCGTGGTCTGGGGTACACTGAAGCTTTCTTT

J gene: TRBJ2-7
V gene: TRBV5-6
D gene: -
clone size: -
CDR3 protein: CASSFYGNEQYF
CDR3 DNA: TGTGCCAGCAGCTTCTACGGGAACGAGCAGTACTTC

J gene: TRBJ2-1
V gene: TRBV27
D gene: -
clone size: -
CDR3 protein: CASSSYSPSNNEQFF
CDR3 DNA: TGTGCCAGCAGTTCTTATTCCCCAAGCAACAATGAGCAGTTCTTC

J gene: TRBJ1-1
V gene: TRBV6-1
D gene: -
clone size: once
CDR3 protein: CASSEARATEAFF
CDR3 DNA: TGTGCCAGCAGTGAAGCAAGAGCCACTGAAGCTTTCTTT

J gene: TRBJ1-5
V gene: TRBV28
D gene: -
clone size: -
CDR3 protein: CASRKPMYPNQPQHF
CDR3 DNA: TGTGCCAGCAGAAAACCAATGTATCCCAATCAGCCCCAGCATTTT

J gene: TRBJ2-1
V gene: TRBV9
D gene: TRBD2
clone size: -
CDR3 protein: CASSAGLAFSSYNEQFF
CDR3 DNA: TGTGCCAGCAGCGCCGGACTAGCGTTCAGCTCCTACAATGAGCAGTTCTTC

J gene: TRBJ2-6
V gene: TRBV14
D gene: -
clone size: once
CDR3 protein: CASSQRWDSGANVLTF
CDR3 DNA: TGTGCCAGCAGCCAAAGATGGGACTCTGGGGCCAACGTCCTGACTTTC

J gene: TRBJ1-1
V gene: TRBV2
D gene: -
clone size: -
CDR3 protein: CASSELWSTEAFF
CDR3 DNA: TGTGCCAGCAGTGAACTGTGGAGCACTGAAGCTTTCTTT

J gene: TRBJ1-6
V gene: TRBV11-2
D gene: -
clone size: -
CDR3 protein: CASSLDTLWNSPLHF
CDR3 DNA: TGTGCCAGCAGCTTAGATACTTTGTGGAATTCACCCCTCCACTTT

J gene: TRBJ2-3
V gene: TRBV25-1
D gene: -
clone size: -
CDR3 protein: CASSDRTDTDTQYF
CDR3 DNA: TGTGCCAGCAGTGACCGGACGGACACAGATACGCAGTATTTT

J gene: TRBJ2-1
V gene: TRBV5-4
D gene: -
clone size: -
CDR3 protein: CASGRPPDNEQFF
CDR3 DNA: TGTGCCAGCGGCAGACCTCCAGACAATGAGCAGTTCTTC

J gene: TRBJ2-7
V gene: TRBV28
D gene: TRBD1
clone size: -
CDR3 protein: CASSEDPSRQGRIEQYF
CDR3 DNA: TGTGCCAGCAGTGAGGATCCGAGCCGACAGGGAAGGATCGAGCAGTACTTC

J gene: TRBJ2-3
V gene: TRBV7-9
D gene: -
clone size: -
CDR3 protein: CASSLLATAADTQYF
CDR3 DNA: TGTGCCAGCAGCTTACTTGCCACCGCTGCAGATACGCAGTATTTT

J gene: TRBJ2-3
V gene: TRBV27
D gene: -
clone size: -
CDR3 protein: CASRDWANTDTQYF
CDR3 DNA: TGTGCCAGCAGGGACTGGGCCAACACAGATACGCAGTATTTT

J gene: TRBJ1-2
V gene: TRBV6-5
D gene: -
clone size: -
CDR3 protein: CASSGNNYGYTF
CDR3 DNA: TGTGCCAGCAGTGGGAATAACTATGGCTACACCTTC

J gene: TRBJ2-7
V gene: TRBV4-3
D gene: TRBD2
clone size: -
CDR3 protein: CASSQRLAGTYEQYF
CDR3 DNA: TGCGCCAGCAGCCAACGTCTAGCGGGAACCTACGAGCAGTACTTC

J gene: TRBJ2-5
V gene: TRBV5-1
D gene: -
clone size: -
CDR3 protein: CASSTKETQYF
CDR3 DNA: TGCGCCAGCAGCACGAAAGAGACCCAGTACTTC

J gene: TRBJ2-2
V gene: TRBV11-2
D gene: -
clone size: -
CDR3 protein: CASRNPLRGETGELFF
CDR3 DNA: TGTGCCAGCAGGAACCCACTGCGGGGAGAGACCGGGGAGCTGTTTTTT

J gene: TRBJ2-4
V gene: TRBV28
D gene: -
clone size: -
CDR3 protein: CASALWGAAKNIQYF
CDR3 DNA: TGTGCCAGCGCCTTGTGGGGGGCAGCCAAAAACATTCAGTACTTC

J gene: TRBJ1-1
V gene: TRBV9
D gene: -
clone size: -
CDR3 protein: CASAPSGGPGGTFF
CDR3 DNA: TGTGCCAGCGCTCCTTCGGGGGGGCCTGGCGGTACTTTCTTT

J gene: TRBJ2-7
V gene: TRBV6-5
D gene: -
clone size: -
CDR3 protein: CASSGRVDEQYF
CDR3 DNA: TGTGCCAGCTCGGGCAGGGTCGACGAGCAGTACTTC

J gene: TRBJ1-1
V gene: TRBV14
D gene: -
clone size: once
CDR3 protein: CASSQDRIGEDTEAFF
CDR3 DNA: TGTGCCAGCAGCCAAGATAGAATAGGGGAGGATACTGAAGCTTTCTTT

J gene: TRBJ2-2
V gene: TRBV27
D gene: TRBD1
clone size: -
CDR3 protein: CASSPSTGELNTGELFF
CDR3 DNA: TGTGCCAGCAGTCCATCGACAGGGGAATTGAACACCGGGGAGCTGTTTTTT

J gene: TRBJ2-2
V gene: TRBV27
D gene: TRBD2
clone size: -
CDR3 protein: CASSSSGPIAGELFF
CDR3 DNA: TGTGCCAGCAGTTCTAGCGGGCCTATTGCCGGGGAGCTGTTTTTT

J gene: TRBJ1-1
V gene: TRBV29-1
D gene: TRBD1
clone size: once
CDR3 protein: CSVGGGGGGTEAFF
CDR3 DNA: TGCAGCGTTGGAGGGGGCGGAGGGGGAACTGAAGCTTTCTTT